Detailed here is one TCR beta chain. The antigen is not known. This CDR3 has 13 residues. The germline gives CDR1 MNHEY, CDR2 SMNVEV (reference sequence). V was pared by 8 bases and J by 3 bases, with 11 bases between. These data originate in a study of cytomegalovirus exposure and HLA in healthy donors. Study details: The same platform used for the 500 to 850 first-cohort repertoires was also used for the 90 to 150 validation repertoires, as a later analysis reported.

Findings and caveats of the study: The finding came from a later analysis; first-cohort TCR clusters tended to co-occur in the roughly 110 validation repertoires.

The data were produced by immunoSEQ multiplex PCR, yet TCRdb's version contains in-frame clones alone and is incomplete. This repertoire shows roughly 64,000 clones, approximately 95% found once; its top ten account for 5.8%. This chain links TRBV27 with TRBJ1-5, with a tentative D call TRBD1 (6 bases). What was sequenced was PBMCs. The receptor was derived from a young woman in good health and CMV-seropositive. CDR3 region: CASQGHLNQPQHF. The CDR3 region has the DNA TGTGCCAGCCAGGGACACCTCAATCAGCCCCAGCATTTT.